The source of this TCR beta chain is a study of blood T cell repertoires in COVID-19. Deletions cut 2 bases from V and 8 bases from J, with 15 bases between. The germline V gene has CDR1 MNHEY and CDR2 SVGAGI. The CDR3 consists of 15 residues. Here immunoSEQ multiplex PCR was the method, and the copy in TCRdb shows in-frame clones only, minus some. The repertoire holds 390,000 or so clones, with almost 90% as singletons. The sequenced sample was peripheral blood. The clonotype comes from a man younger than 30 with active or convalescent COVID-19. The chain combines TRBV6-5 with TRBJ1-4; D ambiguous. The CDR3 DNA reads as TGTGCCAGCAGTTACGTCCGGTCACCAAAGGAAAAACTGTTTTTT. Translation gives CASSYVRSPKEKLFF.